A single sample gave rise to the 18 T cell receptor beta chains below, sequenced in a study of CD4 T cells in relation to SARS-CoV-2 and coronaviruses. Data came from immunoSEQ multiplex PCR; TCRdb stores just in-frame clones and leaves some out. Here the sample spans roughly 45,000 clones, 82% being singletons. Their antigen targets remain unknown. The specimen was naive CD4+ T cells from PBMCs, cultured in vitro. This sample's subset: naive CD4+ T cells isolated by negative enrichment. The source of these receptors is an adult with COVID-19.

The rearrangement uses TRBV4-1 and TRBJ2-1; D unclear. Germline assignment: CDR1 MGHRA and CDR2 YSYEKL. The CDR3 totals 16 residues. The ends were cut back, 0 bases at V and 4 bases at J, with 13 bases in the middle. CDR3 bases: TGCGCCAGCAGCCAAGAACGGGTCCCCTCTTACAATGAGCAGTTCTTC. Translated, it gives CASSQERVPSYNEQFF.

In nucleotides, the CDR3 is TGCGCCAGCAGTGAGCCCAACCCTGGGTCTGGGGCCAACGTCCTGACTTTC. Amino acid sequence: CASSEPNPGSGANVLTF. The chain employs TRBV10-2 and TRBJ2-6; D gene uncertain. Germline V gives CDR1 WSHSY, CDR2 SAAADI. Trimming stripped 2 bases from V and 1 base from J, with 12 bases between. This CDR3 has 17 amino acids.

Here the CDR3 DNA reads TGTGCCAGCAGGAGCGAGGAGTCGAAGTGGTGTTTTGACTACGAGCAGTACTTC. As protein: CASRSEESKWCFDYEQYF. The chain has TRBV21-1 and TRBJ2-7; the table's D call TRBD2 went unverified against the DNA. TRBV21-1 is designated a pseudogene. CDR3 length equals 18 residues.

This clone was observed a handful of times. The chain recombines TRBV6-2 or TRBV6-3 with TRBJ2-3, with TRBD2 matching over 7 bases. V shed 4 bases and J 5 bases; nucleotides not matched to a gene: 15. Germline V gene sequence: CDR1 MNHEY, CDR2 SVGEGT. The CDR3 has 17 amino acids. CDR3 loop: CASSSETPPGGLDTQYF. The CDR3 DNA is TGTGCCAGCAGTTCCGAAACCCCTCCGGGAGGATTAGATACGCAGTATTTT.

The chain employs TRBV27 and TRBJ2-3; D ambiguous. V was clipped by 5 bases and J by 0 bases, with 6 bases between them. The CDR3 has 13 residues. Germline V gene data show CDR1 as MNHEY and CDR2 as SMNVEV (reference sequence). The DNA for the CDR3 is TGTGCCAGCAGTCCCGCTAGCACAGATACGCAGTATTTT. Amino acid sequence: CASSPASTDTQYF.

The chain uses TRBV7-2 and TRBJ2-1; 9 bases map to TRBD1. With 6 bases clipped from V and 16 bases from J, the junction kept 13 bases outside the gene matches. There are 13 residues in the CDR3. Germline values: CDR1 SGHTA, CDR2 FQGNSA. The CDR3 reads CASSPVFRDREFF. For the CDR3, the DNA is TGTGCCAGCAGTCCAGTTTTTCGGGACAGGGAATTCTTC.

The chain carries TRBV28 and TRBJ1-4; D gene ambiguous. Trimming took off 8 bases at V and 4 bases at J, with 11 bases between the two ends. The CDR3 has 13 amino acids. Germline values: CDR1 MDHEN, CDR2 SYDVKM. CDR3 region: CASGVRGNEKLFF. DNA for the CDR3: TGTGCCAGCGGCGTGAGAGGTAATGAAAAACTGTTTTTT.

The rearrangement links TRBV9 to TRBJ2-1; 9 positions match TRBD2. In germline, CDR1 is SGDLS, CDR2 YYNGEE. CDR3 length: 15 amino acids. V was clipped by 3 bases and J by 6 bases; unmatched bases: 7. The CDR3 DNA reads TGTGCCAGCAGCGCCCATAGCGGGAGCGTCAATGAGCAGTTCTTC. Protein product: CASSAHSGSVNEQFF. Full variable domain (rest looked up from reference TRBV9 and TRBJ2-1): DSGVTQTPKHLITATGQRVTLRCSPRSGDLSVYWYQQSLDQGLQFLIQYYNGEERAKGNILERFSAQQFPDLHSELNLSSLELGDSALYFCASSAHSGSVNEQFFGPGTRLTVL.

V and J are TRBV5-6 and TRBJ2-3; 8 nucleotides match TRBD2. Germline V gene sequence: CDR1 SGHDT, CDR2 YYEEEE. This CDR3 has 17 amino acids. V trimming: 1 base; J trimming: 0 bases; junction bases outside the gene matches: 7. DNA for the CDR3: TGTGCCAGCAGCTTGCGGTCGTCTAGCGGGAGCACAGATACGCAGTATTTT. Residues: CASSLRSSSGSTDTQYF.

The V gene is TRBV3-1 (or the pseudogene TRBV3-2), the J gene TRBJ2-1; possible D gene TRBD2, 5 bases. Germline CDR1 and CDR2: LGHDT and YNNKEL (reference sequence). The V end was cut by 6 bases, the J end by 12 bases, with 21 bases between. The CDR3 sequence is 14 residues long. The DNA for the CDR3 is TGTGCCAGCAGGCCAACGGGTGTGAGGGTACGGCAGTTCTTC. Its translation: CASRPTGVRVRQFF.

The chain has TRBV19 and TRBJ2-1; TRBD1 aligns across 9 bases. Germline values: CDR1 LNHDA, CDR2 SQIVND (reference sequence). This CDR3 is 14 amino acids long. Trimming removed 9 bases from V and 7 bases from J; junction bases left unmatched: 10. CDR3 DNA: TGTGCCAGCTCTAACCGGGACAGGGTGAATGAGCAGTTCTTC. Amino acid sequence: CASSNRDRVNEQFF.

This clone was seen just once. This rearrangement joins TRBV19 to TRBJ2-1; 10 positions agree with TRBD2. J gave up 1 base and V 4 bases, and 16 bases lay outside the gene matches. The V gene's germline CDR1 is LNHDA and CDR2 SQIVND (reference sequence). The CDR3 has 20 amino acids. CDR3 DNA sequence: TGTGCCAGTAGTAGGACGAGGGGGGGGGTAGCGGGAGGATCCTACAATGAGCAGTTCTTC. It specifies CASSRTRGGVAGGSYNEQFF.

The rearrangement links TRBV11-2 to TRBJ2-5; D possibly corresponds to TRBD1 (6 bases). The CDR3 consists of 16 residues. Germline CDR1 reads SGHAT; CDR2 reads FQNNGV. V was trimmed by 2 bases and J by 0 bases, leaving 13 bases between them. DNA for the CDR3: TGTGCCAGCAGCTTATTCAGGGGACCTAACCAAGAGACCCAGTACTTC. Its translation: CASSLFRGPNQETQYF.

The chain joins TRBV27 to TRBJ2-6; D is ambiguous. CDR1 MNHEY and CDR2 SMNVEV come from the germline V gene (reference sequence). The V end was cut by 8 bases, the J end by 2 bases, with 19 bases between. This CDR3 has 17 residues. This CDR3 is CASAKGGSRTGANVLTF. For the CDR3, the DNA is TGTGCCAGCGCAAAGGGCGGATCCCGGACTGGGGCCAACGTCCTGACTTTC.

In DNA form, the CDR3 reads TGTGCCAGCAACGTGAGGCAGGGGGCCTACAATGAGCAGTTCTTC. This encodes CASNVRQGAYNEQFF. The chain recombines TRBV2 with TRBJ2-1, with 7 bases matching TRBD1. The CDR3 contains 15 residues. J lost 2 bases, V lost 7 bases, and 8 bases had no gene match. CDR1 SNHLY and CDR2 FYNNEI come from the germline V gene.

The CDR3 bases are TGTGCCAGCAGCTTCAGGACTAGCGGTCAAGAGACCCAGTACTTC. Translating it yields CASSFRTSGQETQYF. The chain employs TRBV5-4 and TRBJ2-5; TRBD2 matches 10 bases. The CDR3 totals 15 residues. After removal of 2 bases from V and 2 bases from J, the junction contained 3 bases not matched to a gene. Germline V gene lookup returns CDR1 SGHNT and CDR2 YYREEE (reference sequence).

V is TRBV7-2 and J is TRBJ2-1, with unresolved D. V lost 1 base and J lost 5, with 9 bases in between. The CDR3 is made up of 14 amino acids. Germline assignment: CDR1 SGHTA and CDR2 FQGNSA. The CDR3 sequence is CASSLETRDNEQFF. CDR3 in DNA: TGTGCCAGCAGCTTAGAGACACGGGACAATGAGCAGTTCTTC.

For the CDR3, the DNA is TGTGCCAGCAGCGGACGGGACCGAAGGGATTCACCCCTCCACTTT. Residues: CASSGRDRRDSPLHF. The gene calls are TRBV7-8 and TRBJ1-6; maybe TRBD1 (5 bases). Germline V lookup: CDR1 SGHVS, CDR2 FQNEAQ. V was clipped by 5 bases and J by 8 bases, with 16 bases between them. The CDR3 spans 15 residues. Supplemented by reference TRBV7-8 and TRBJ1-6, the full variable domain reads GAGVSQSPRYKVAKRGQDVALRCDPISGHVSLFWYQQALGQGPEFLTYFQNEAQLDKSGLPSDRFFAERPEGSVSTLKIQRTQQEDSAVYLCASSGRDRRDSPLHFGNGTRLTVT.